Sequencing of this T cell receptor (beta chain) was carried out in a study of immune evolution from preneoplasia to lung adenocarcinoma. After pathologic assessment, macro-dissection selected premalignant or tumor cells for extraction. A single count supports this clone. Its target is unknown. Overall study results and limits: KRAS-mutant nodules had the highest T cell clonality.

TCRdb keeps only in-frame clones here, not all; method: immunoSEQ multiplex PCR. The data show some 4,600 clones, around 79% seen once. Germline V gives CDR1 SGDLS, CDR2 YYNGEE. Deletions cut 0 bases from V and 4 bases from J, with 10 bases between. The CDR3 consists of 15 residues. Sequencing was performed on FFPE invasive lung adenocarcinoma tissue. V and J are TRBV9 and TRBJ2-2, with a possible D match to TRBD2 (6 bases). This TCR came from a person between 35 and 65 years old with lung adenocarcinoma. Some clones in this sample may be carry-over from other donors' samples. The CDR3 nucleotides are TGTGCCAGCAGCGTAGGCGGGATAGGCACCGGGGAGCTGTTTTTT. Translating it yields CASSVGGIGTGELFF.